A selection of T cell receptor beta chains follows, all from one sample in a study of CD8+ T cells in alopecia areata. The data were produced by immunoSEQ multiplex PCR, yet TCRdb's version contains in-frame clones alone and is incomplete. The table shows around 150,000 clones, with less than 65% occurring only once. Sequencing was carried out using CD8+ T cells sorted from blood. All receptors come from a human donor in good health. Each CDR3 is given with its conserved first and last residue. D genes are given only for firm matches. Clone sizes are given selectively: once, few, many, or a class where the clone is expanded.

TRBD2,TRBJ2-6,few,TRBV23-1,CASSHLLAGVSGANVLTF,TGCGCCAGCAGTCACCTTCTAGCGGGGGTCTCTGGGGCCAACGTCCTGACTTTC
.,TRBJ2-2,.,TRBV9,CASSDTPSGELFF,TGTGCCAGCAGCGATACCCCATCCGGGGAGCTGTTTTTT
.,TRBJ2-1,.,TRBV6-5,CASSYGEYNEQFF,TGTGCCAGCAGTTACGGGGAATACAATGAGCAGTTCTTC
.,TRBJ1-1,.,TRBV6-5,CASSYSAGRETEAFF,TGTGCCAGCAGTTACTCGGCAGGACGAGAGACTGAAGCTTTCTTT
.,TRBJ2-7,few,TRBV29-1,CSVEETNEQYF,TGCAGCGTTGAAGAGACAAACGAGCAGTACTTC
.,TRBJ2-2,.,TRBV15,CATMRQLNTGELFF,TGTGCCACCATGCGACAGCTTAACACCGGGGAGCTGTTTTTT
TRBD2,TRBJ2-5,.,TRBV4-1,CASSQERLAGDSETQYF,TGCGCCAGCAGCCAAGAGCGACTAGCGGGAGATTCCGAGACCCAGTACTTC
TRBD2,TRBJ2-7,.,TRBV25-1,CASERGGEQYF,TGTGCCAGTGAGCGGGGAGGCGAGCAGTACTTC
.,TRBJ1-1,.,TRBV7-6,CASSGLNTEAFF,TGTGCCAGCAGCGGATTGAACACTGAAGCTTTCTTT
.,TRBJ2-1,.,TRBV15,CATSPVNRDPTRREQFF,TGTGCCACCAGCCCGGTCAACCGGGACCCCACCAGACGGGAGCAGTTCTTC
TRBD1,TRBJ2-2,.,TRBV9,CASSATGQGNTGELFF,TGTGCCAGCAGCGCGACGGGACAGGGTAACACCGGGGAGCTGTTTTTT
.,TRBJ2-1,.,TRBV30,CAWNGGRNEQFF,TGTGCCTGGAATGGGGGTCGAAATGAGCAGTTCTTC
TRBD2,TRBJ2-7,.,TRBV6-6,CASSQMLAGDYEQYF,TGTGCCAGCAGTCAGATGCTAGCGGGTGACTACGAGCAGTACTTC
.,TRBJ2-1,.,TRBV7-9,CASSSTYNEQFF,TGTGCCAGCAGCTCCACCTACAATGAGCAGTTCTTC
TRBD1,TRBJ2-5,.,TRBV7-8,CASSLAGQHQETQYF,TGTGCCAGCAGCTTAGCGGGACAGCACCAAGAGACCCAGTACTTC
.,TRBJ2-3,once,TRBV11-2,CASSVHRTDTQYF,TGTGCCAGCAGCGTACACAGAACAGATACGCAGTATTTT
.,TRBJ1-1,few,TRBV27,CASSSGPYAEAFF,TGTGCCAGCAGTTCCGGACCTTACGCTGAAGCTTTCTTT
.,TRBJ1-2,few,TRBV29-1,CSVEDRVGYTF,TGCAGCGTTGAAGATCGGGTGGGCTACACCTTC
.,TRBJ1-2,once,TRBV29-1,CSVEEGLNYGYTF,TGCAGCGTTGAAGAAGGACTGAACTATGGCTACACCTTC
.,TRBJ2-7,few,TRBV19,CASSLTTPSYEQYF,TGTGCCAGTAGCTTGACTACACCAAGCTACGAGCAGTACTTC
.,TRBJ2-2,few,TRBV25-1,CASSLWAGELFF,TGTGCCAGCAGCCTATGGGCCGGGGAGCTGTTTTTT
.,TRBJ2-2,once,TRBV9,CATRAGTGELFF,TGTGCCACCAGGGCGGGCACCGGGGAGCTGTTTTTT
.,TRBJ2-1,.,TRBV29-1,CSAVKGLGSEQFF,TGCAGCGCTGTGAAGGGCCTTGGGAGTGAGCAGTTCTTC